The sequence of this T cell receptor (beta chain) was determined in a study of human T cells and chemical hapten exposure. Many counts were recorded for this clonotype. Stated time point: patch test 2, 6 weeks after DPC sensitization. As to treatment: therapeutic diphenylcyclopropenone sensitization with weekly scalp DPC. TCRdb re-called the RACE reads through MiXCR, storing one row per CDR3 protein. The table lists hundreds of thousands of distinct CDR3 sequences, roughly 6% of them singletons. Germline V gene data show CDR1 as MRHNA and CDR2 as SNTAGT. V lost 0 bases and J 9 bases, leaving 9 bases between the germline ends. CDR3 length: 13 amino acids.

The sample was whole blood, taken in connection with sensitization to the hapten diphenylcyclopropenone (DPC). The chain recombines TRBV6-4 with TRBJ2-1; D gene unclear. The origin of this receptor is a woman aged 18-30 years with alopecia areata. Some clones in this sample may be carry-over from other donors' samples. The CDR3 spells CASSDSMPGEQFF. Written as DNA, the CDR3 is TGTGCCAGCAGTGACTCTATGCCCGGTGAGCAGTTCTTC.